This T cell receptor beta chain was recorded in a study of early T cells in non-severe SARS-CoV-2 infection. This clonotype was found many times. Its target is unknown. MiXCR was run by TCRdb on the 5' RACE reads, yielding one entry per CDR3 protein. This table holds around 110,000 distinct CDR3 sequences, around 10% found once. V shed 5 bases, J shed 6 bases, and the junction held 4 bases outside the gene matches. The CDR3 length is 14 residues. The V gene's germline CDR1 is SGHTA and CDR2 FQGTGA. Study conclusions and caveats: Database matching using VDJdb favored anti-spike CD8 responses, with private and CD4 specificities left missing.

Input material: whole blood. The chain has TRBV7-3 and TRBJ2-1, with 10 bases that match TRBD1. This clonotype originated in an adult who was a healthcare worker with PCR-confirmed SARS-CoV-2 infection or an uninfected control (not recorded which). DNA for the CDR3: TGTGCCAGCAGCCCAGGGGACAGGGGCAATGAGCAGTTCTTC. This translates into CASSPGDRGNEQFF.